This TCR beta chain was retrieved from a study of graft-versus-host responses after intestinal transplantation. At the level of the study: Induction using anti-thymocyte globulin, followed by tacrolimus and steroids for around 3 years, was given to all recipients.

TCRdb's table, derived via immunoSEQ multiplex PCR, lists solely in-frame clones and lacks some. There are 11,000 to 15,000 clones in the sample; more than 30% occur only once, and roughly 15% lies in the top ten. Co-plating was performed using around 200,000 CFSE-labeled responder cells and around 200,000 irradiated, violet-dye-labeled stimulator cells. The CDR3 extends over 16 amino acids. The source of this sequence is a human patient who received an intestinal transplant. This rearrangement joins TRBV1 to TRBJ2-5; TRBD2 is taken as the D call from the table, unchecked against the DNA. TRBV1 is designated a pseudogene. The material was alloreactive CD8+ T cells from a mixed lymphocyte reaction culture, obtained before intestinal transplant. Subset denoted: CFSE-low proliferating T cells sorted from roughly 6-day pre-transplant mixed lymphocyte reaction (GvH or HvG direction). CDR3: CTSSQAPIAVQETQYF. The CDR3 DNA reads TGCACCAGCAGCCAAGCCCCTATAGCGGTGCAAGAGACCCAGTACTTC.